This is a list of T cell receptor beta chains from one sample in a study of blood T cell repertoires in COVID-19. Here immunoSEQ multiplex PCR was the method, and the copy in TCRdb shows in-frame clones only, minus some. This table has about 220,000 clones, around 89% appearing once. The sample taken for sequencing was PBMCs or T cells enriched from blood (not recorded which). The receptors were gathered from a woman aged 18-29 years in a cohort exposed to, infected with or recovered from COVID-19 (not recorded which). CDR3s include the opening cysteine and the closing phenylalanine or tryptophan. D genes are given only for firm matches. The listing skips clone size in some rows; elsewhere it reads once, few, many or a size class.

clone_size	j_call	cdr3_length	v_call	d_call	cdr3_aa	cdr3_nt
-	TRBJ1-2	16	TRBV27	TRBD1	CASTQRGQGRFEGYTF	TGTGCCAGCACTCAAAGGGGACAGGGAAGGTTTGAGGGCTACACCTTC
-	TRBJ1-1	13	TRBV12-3/TRBV12-4	-	CASSFTGNTEAFF	TGTGCCAGCAGTTTCACGGGGAACACTGAAGCTTTCTTT
-	TRBJ1-1	14	TRBV7-2	TRBD1	CASSFGDRGTEAFF	TGTGCCAGCAGCTTTGGTGACAGGGGCACTGAAGCTTTCTTT
-	TRBJ1-4	14	TRBV5-1	-	CASSLRGEGEKLFF	TGCGCCAGCAGCTTGCGGGGAGAAGGGGAAAAACTGTTTTTT
once	TRBJ1-2	17	TRBV2	TRBD1	CASSEAGGGQGPAGYTF	TGTGCCAGCAGTGAAGCGGGAGGAGGACAGGGCCCAGCGGGCTACACCTTC
-	TRBJ1-2	12	TRBV11-2	TRBD1	CASKGQGYGYTF	TGTGCCAGCAAAGGACAGGGCTATGGCTACACCTTC
-	TRBJ1-6	17	TRBV7-6	-	CASSLSRAGSYNSPLHF	TGTGCCAGCAGCTTATCCAGGGCCGGCTCCTATAATTCACCCCTCCACTTT
few	TRBJ2-7	16	TRBV2	TRBD1	CASSEAWGTGAYEQYF	TGTGCCAGCAGTGAAGCTTGGGGGACAGGAGCCTACGAGCAGTACTTC
-	TRBJ1-6	15	TRBV6-5	-	CASRPQGFYNSPLHF	TGTGCCAGCAGACCCCAGGGATTCTATAATTCACCCCTCCACTTT
-	TRBJ1-5	12	TRBV9	-	CASSVGDQPQHF	TGTGCCAGCAGCGTAGGAGATCAGCCCCAGCATTTT
once	TRBJ1-2	13	TRBV6-5	-	CASSERLDYGYTF	TGTGCCAGCTCGGAGAGGTTGGACTATGGCTACACCTTC
-	TRBJ1-3	15	TRBV6-5	-	CASSYSTGDGNTIYF	TGTGCCAGCAGTTACTCGACCGGGGATGGAAACACCATATATTTT
-	TRBJ2-2	14	TRBV27	-	CASSIGGAVGELFF	TGTGCCAGCTCGATTGGGGGGGCAGTCGGGGAGCTGTTTTTT
once	TRBJ2-3	15	TRBV5-1	TRBD2	CASSFGGGSTDTQYF	TGCGCCAGCAGCTTTGGGGGAGGGTCCACAGATACGCAGTATTTT
-	TRBJ2-1	17	TRBV24-1	TRBD2	CATSDLQVAGGKNEQFF	TGTGCCACCAGTGATTTGCAGGTAGCGGGAGGTAAGAATGAGCAGTTCTTC
once	TRBJ1-5	13	TRBV18	-	CASSPGLNQPQHF	TGTGCCAGCTCACCGGGCCTGAATCAGCCCCAGCATTTT
-	TRBJ1-2	13	TRBV6-5	-	CASSYADTYGYTF	TGTGCCAGCAGTTACGCGGACACCTATGGCTACACCTTC
-	TRBJ2-1	14	TRBV2	TRBD2	CASSDWDYNNEQFF	TGTGCCAGCAGTGACTGGGACTACAACAATGAGCAGTTCTTC
-	TRBJ1-2	12	TRBV9	-	CASSVSGYGYTF	TGTGCCAGCAGCGTATCCGGCTATGGCTACACCTTC
few	TRBJ1-4	11	TRBV20-1	-	CSATDSYKLFF	TGCAGTGCGACAGACAGTTACAAACTGTTTTTT
-	TRBJ2-3	16	TRBV5-5	-	CASSPDPTRGTDTQYF	TGTGCCAGCAGCCCAGACCCCACTAGGGGCACAGATACGCAGTATTTT
-	TRBJ2-2	14	TRBV5-4	TRBD1	CAATPDRATGELFF	TGTGCCGCCACCCCGGACAGGGCCACCGGGGAGCTGTTTTTT
-	TRBJ1-2	15	TRBV9	-	CASSPVGAIGYGYTF	TGTGCCAGCAGCCCAGTGGGGGCAATTGGCTATGGCTACACCTTC
-	TRBJ2-5	17	TRBV4-2	TRBD2	CASSQKGATSGQETQYF	TGTGCCAGCAGCCAAAAGGGGGCGACTAGCGGCCAAGAGACCCAGTACTTC
-	TRBJ2-1	15	TRBV5-6	-	CASSLRQSTYNEQFF	TGTGCCAGCAGCCTACGACAGTCCACCTACAATGAGCAGTTCTTC
-	TRBJ2-7	16	TRBV13	TRBD2	CASSSTTSGGSYEQYF	TGTGCCAGCAGCTCCACCACTAGCGGGGGTTCCTACGAGCAGTACTTC
-	TRBJ2-5	13	TRBV11-2	-	CASSSIGGETQYF	TGTGCCAGCAGCTCCATCGGGGGAGAGACCCAGTACTTC
-	TRBJ1-5	14	TRBV6-5	TRBD1	CASSQDRSNQPQHF	TGTGCCAGCAGCCAGGACAGGAGCAATCAGCCCCAGCATTTT
-	TRBJ1-2	15	TRBV5-1	TRBD1	CASSPRGEWVYGYTF	TGCGCCAGCAGCCCCAGGGGGGAATGGGTCTATGGCTACACCTTC
-	TRBJ2-2	16	TRBV15	TRBD2	CATSRGTSVNTGELFF	TGTGCCACCAGCAGAGGGACTAGCGTGAACACCGGGGAGCTGTTTTTT
-	TRBJ1-6	14	TRBV10-2	TRBD1	CASSGTGYNSPLHF	TGCGCCAGCTCAGGGACAGGGTATAATTCACCCCTCCACTTT
-	TRBJ1-1	13	TRBV7-6	-	CASSLAAEFEAFF	TGTGCCAGCAGCTTAGCGGCCGAATTTGAAGCTTTCTTT
-	TRBJ2-5	15	TRBV4-1	-	CASSLSPDRQETQYF	TGCGCCAGCAGCCTCTCCCCGGACAGACAAGAGACCCAGTACTTC
-	TRBJ2-3	17	TRBV15	-	CATSRVSGGPPTDTQYF	TGTGCCACCAGCAGAGTTTCGGGGGGCCCCCCCACAGATACGCAGTATTTT
-	TRBJ2-7	15	TRBV7-9	-	CASSQNRVGSYEQYF	TGTGCCAGCAGCCAAAACAGGGTGGGTTCCTACGAGCAGTACTTC
once	TRBJ2-2	16	TRBV5-1	TRBD2	CASSSGLAKSTGELFF	TGCGCCAGCAGCTCCGGACTAGCGAAGAGCACCGGGGAGCTGTTTTTT
-	TRBJ2-2	15	TRBV7-8	TRBD2	CASSLKRGDTGELFF	TGTGCCAGCAGCCTAAAGCGGGGCGACACCGGGGAGCTGTTTTTT
-	TRBJ2-5	16	TRBV18	-	CASSPVPTGNGETQYF	TGTGCCAGCTCACCTGTTCCTACAGGGAATGGAGAGACCCAGTACTTC
-	TRBJ1-1	14	TRBV4-1	TRBD1	CASSQEGAGTEAFF	TGCGCCAGCAGCCAGGAGGGGGCTGGGACTGAAGCTTTCTTT
-	TRBJ1-6	12	TRBV24-1	TRBD1	CATSAGTGPLHF	TGTGCCACCAGTGCCGGGACAGGCCCCCTCCACTTT
-	TRBJ1-1	13	TRBV7-9	-	CASRLGRNTEAFF	TGTGCCAGCAGATTGGGGAGGAACACTGAAGCTTTCTTT
-	TRBJ2-3	11	TRBV29-1	-	CSVDLTDTQYF	TGCAGCGTTGATCTCACAGATACGCAGTATTTT
-	TRBJ2-7	15	TRBV29-1	TRBD1	CSVEGQDRGTYEQYF	TGCAGCGTTGAAGGTCAGGACAGGGGCACCTACGAGCAGTACTTC
-	TRBJ2-7	14	TRBV7-9	-	CASSVITGGVKQYF	TGTGCCAGCAGCGTCATAACAGGGGGGGTAAAGCAGTACTTC
-	TRBJ2-3	15	TRBV6-5	-	CASNQLLSQTDTQYF	TGTGCCAGCAACCAACTACTCTCCCAGACAGATACGCAGTATTTT
-	TRBJ2-1	18	TRBV2	TRBD2	CASTSGTSGRSSYNEQFF	TGTGCCAGCACCTCCGGGACTAGCGGGCGCAGCTCCTACAATGAGCAGTTCTTC
-	TRBJ2-7	14	TRBV11-3	TRBD1	CASSPGTEPYEQYF	TGTGCCAGCAGCCCGGGGACAGAGCCCTACGAGCAGTACTTC
-	TRBJ1-2	15	TRBV9	TRBD1	CASSVDWTGPYGYTF	TGTGCCAGCAGCGTAGATTGGACAGGGCCCTATGGCTACACCTTC
-	TRBJ2-3	15	TRBV7-8	TRBD2	CASSPGGGDTDTQYF	TGTGCCAGCAGCCCGGGCGGGGGGGACACAGATACGCAGTATTTT
-	TRBJ2-1	16	TRBV3-1/TRBV3-2	TRBD2	CASSQGITSGDNEQFF	TGTGCCAGCAGCCAAGGGATTACTAGCGGAGACAATGAGCAGTTCTTC
-	TRBJ1-1	18	TRBV28	TRBD1	CASNFQLNRGDVNTEAFF	TGTGCCAGCAATTTCCAACTGAACAGGGGGGATGTAAACACTGAAGCTTTCTTT